These T cell receptor beta chains were read from a single sample in a study of blood T cell repertoires in COVID-19. Profiling relied on immunoSEQ multiplex PCR, and the TCRdb table lists in-frame clones only, not all of them. The sample lists over 200,000 clones, around 90% occurring once. The specimen sequenced was PBMCs or T cells enriched from blood (not recorded which). The receptor set was obtained from a human donor in a cohort exposed to, infected with or recovered from COVID-19 (not recorded which). The donor label of this sample is uncertain. The CDR3 runs from the conserved cysteine through the conserved F or W. D genes are given only for firm matches. Clone size, where shown, is once, few, many, or a class for clones that have expanded.

CDR3aa: CASSFGGGAGETQYF
CDR3nt: TGTGCCAGCAGCTTCGGCGGGGGGGCCGGAGAGACCCAGTACTTC
v_gene: TRBV11-3
abundance: NA
j_gene: TRBJ2-5
d_gene: TRBD2

CDR3aa: CASSLVRKGGQETQYF
CDR3nt: TGCGCCAGCAGCTTGGTACGAAAAGGAGGCCAAGAGACCCAGTACTTC
v_gene: TRBV5-1
abundance: NA
j_gene: TRBJ2-5
d_gene: NA

CDR3aa: CARSSKGTGGTNTEAFF
CDR3nt: TGTGCCAGAAGCTCCAAGGGGACAGGGGGGACGAACACTGAAGCTTTCTTT
v_gene: TRBV5-3
abundance: NA
j_gene: TRBJ1-1
d_gene: TRBD1

CDR3aa: CASSELAGGPDTQYF
CDR3nt: TGTGCCAGCAGTGAACTAGCGGGGGGGCCAGATACGCAGTATTTT
v_gene: TRBV6-1
abundance: few
j_gene: TRBJ2-3
d_gene: TRBD2

CDR3aa: CASSVLRGGDVVGANVLTF
CDR3nt: TGTGCCAGCAGCGTACTAAGAGGGGGCGATGTCGTTGGGGCCAACGTCCTGACTTTC
v_gene: TRBV9
abundance: once
j_gene: TRBJ2-6
d_gene: TRBD1

CDR3aa: CASSQQGGTDTQYF
CDR3nt: TGTGCCAGCTCCCAACAGGGGGGCACAGATACGCAGTATTTT
v_gene: TRBV2
abundance: NA
j_gene: TRBJ2-3
d_gene: TRBD1

CDR3aa: CASSLQGPWGGRDTEAFF
CDR3nt: TGTGCCAGCAGCTTACAGGGTCCCTGGGGGGGCAGAGACACTGAAGCTTTCTTT
v_gene: TRBV7-9
abundance: NA
j_gene: TRBJ1-1
d_gene: NA

CDR3aa: CASNRIEPNTEAFF
CDR3nt: TGTGCCAGCAACAGAATCGAACCGAACACTGAAGCTTTCTTT
v_gene: TRBV6-5
abundance: NA
j_gene: TRBJ1-1
d_gene: NA

CDR3aa: CAWSQGSYEQYF
CDR3nt: TGTGCCTGGAGTCAGGGTTCCTACGAGCAGTACTTC
v_gene: TRBV30
abundance: NA
j_gene: TRBJ2-7
d_gene: NA

CDR3aa: CASSTDRGPNEKLFF
CDR3nt: TGTGCCAGCAGTACCGACAGGGGACCTAATGAAAAACTGTTTTTT
v_gene: TRBV27
abundance: once
j_gene: TRBJ1-4
d_gene: TRBD1

CDR3aa: CASSPMEGQETQYF
CDR3nt: TGTGCCAGCTCACCGATGGAGGGCCAAGAGACCCAGTACTTC
v_gene: TRBV18
abundance: NA
j_gene: TRBJ2-5
d_gene: NA

CDR3aa: CACDRERKTEAFF
CDR3nt: TGTGCCTGCGACAGGGAGAGGAAGACTGAAGCTTTCTTT
v_gene: TRBV30
abundance: NA
j_gene: TRBJ1-1
d_gene: TRBD1

CDR3aa: CASSQQGISSGNTIYF
CDR3nt: TGTGCCAGCAGTCAACAGGGGATTAGTTCTGGAAACACCATATATTTT
v_gene: TRBV2
abundance: NA
j_gene: TRBJ1-3
d_gene: TRBD1

CDR3aa: CASSLEGGQPQHF
CDR3nt: TGTGCCAGCAGTTTGGAGGGTGGTCAGCCCCAGCATTTT
v_gene: TRBV12-3/TRBV12-4
abundance: NA
j_gene: TRBJ1-5
d_gene: NA

CDR3aa: CASSILRGRDTEAFF
CDR3nt: TGTGCCAGCAGTATCCTTCGGGGTCGGGACACTGAAGCTTTCTTT
v_gene: TRBV11-2
abundance: NA
j_gene: TRBJ1-1
d_gene: NA

CDR3aa: CAISGRDTVNYGYTF
CDR3nt: TGTGCCATCAGTGGCAGGGACACCGTTAACTATGGCTACACCTTC
v_gene: TRBV10-3
abundance: NA
j_gene: TRBJ1-2
d_gene: NA

CDR3aa: CASRPSGAYEQYF
CDR3nt: TGTGCCAGCAGACCTAGCGGGGCGTACGAGCAGTACTTC
v_gene: TRBV5-5
abundance: NA
j_gene: TRBJ2-7
d_gene: TRBD2

CDR3aa: CATSDVTGTDTQYF
CDR3nt: TGTGCCACCAGTGACGTGACGGGTACAGATACGCAGTATTTT
v_gene: TRBV24-1
abundance: NA
j_gene: TRBJ2-3
d_gene: NA

CDR3aa: CASSPKTSGSQGQFF
CDR3nt: TGTGCCAGCAGCCCGAAGACTAGCGGCTCCCAGGGGCAGTTCTTC
v_gene: TRBV3-1/TRBV3-2
abundance: NA
j_gene: TRBJ2-1
d_gene: TRBD2

CDR3aa: CASSPPPLGRRDTEAFF
CDR3nt: TGTGCCAGCAGTCCCCCCCCGCTTGGGAGGAGAGACACTGAAGCTTTCTTT
v_gene: TRBV28
abundance: NA
j_gene: TRBJ1-1
d_gene: NA

CDR3aa: CASSRQFPGTGATNEKLFF
CDR3nt: TGCGCCAGCAGCCGTCAATTTCCCGGGACAGGCGCAACTAATGAAAAACTGTTTTTT
v_gene: TRBV23-1
abundance: NA
j_gene: TRBJ1-4
d_gene: TRBD1

CDR3aa: CASSQDRLAGAYNEQFF
CDR3nt: TGTGCCAGCAGCCAAGATCGGCTAGCGGGGGCCTACAATGAGCAGTTCTTC
v_gene: TRBV14
abundance: NA
j_gene: TRBJ2-1
d_gene: TRBD2

CDR3aa: CASSLGDSNSPLHF
CDR3nt: TGTGCCAGCAGTTTAGGGGACAGCAATTCACCCCTCCACTTT
v_gene: TRBV27
abundance: once
j_gene: TRBJ1-6
d_gene: TRBD1

CDR3aa: CASSLRAGQETQYF
CDR3nt: TGTGCCAGCAGCTTACGGGCGGGGCAAGAGACCCAGTACTTC
v_gene: TRBV5-4
abundance: NA
j_gene: TRBJ2-5
d_gene: NA

CDR3aa: CASSGGRDNQPQHF
CDR3nt: TGTGCCAGTTCAGGGGGAAGGGACAATCAGCCCCAGCATTTT
v_gene: TRBV7-9
abundance: NA
j_gene: TRBJ1-5
d_gene: TRBD1

CDR3aa: CASSLTTGGPYEQYF
CDR3nt: TGTGCCAGCAGCTTGACGACAGGGGGCCCCTACGAGCAGTACTTC
v_gene: TRBV5-6
abundance: NA
j_gene: TRBJ2-7
d_gene: TRBD1

CDR3aa: CASSQHGLMGGTDTQYF
CDR3nt: TGCGCCAGCAGCCAACACGGACTAATGGGGGGCACAGATACGCAGTATTTT
v_gene: TRBV4-3
abundance: NA
j_gene: TRBJ2-3
d_gene: NA

CDR3aa: CASSDGSSGNTIYF
CDR3nt: TGCGCCAGCAGTGATGGGAGCTCTGGAAACACCATATATTTT
v_gene: TRBV10-2
abundance: once
j_gene: TRBJ1-3
d_gene: NA

CDR3aa: CASSLSSGEVQETQYF
CDR3nt: TGTGCCAGCAGCTTAAGCAGCGGGGAAGTACAAGAGACCCAGTACTTC
v_gene: TRBV7-7
abundance: NA
j_gene: TRBJ2-5
d_gene: TRBD2

CDR3aa: CASSLNVGGYQETQYF
CDR3nt: TGTGCCAGCAGCTTAAATGTAGGCGGATACCAAGAGACCCAGTACTTC
v_gene: TRBV7-2
abundance: once
j_gene: TRBJ2-5
d_gene: NA